This is a list of T cell receptor beta chains from one sample in a study of OX40 agonist ivuxolimab in advanced cancers. This table comes from immunoSEQ multiplex PCR, and its TCRdb copy is limited to in-frame clones, with some not included. Of about 64,000 clones listed, roughly nine tenths were seen once; the top ten hold about 1.3%. The sequenced sample was CD4+ or CD8+ T cells sorted from blood, obtained in a trial of the OX40 agonist ivuxolimab. These receptors were obtained from an adult with an advanced solid tumor such as melanoma, head and neck, liver or kidney cancer. Each CDR3 is given with its conserved first and last residue. A D gene is named only where the DNA matches it firmly. Clone size is given for some rows only: seen once, a few or many times, or a class if the clone is expanded.

NA NA TRBJ2-1 TRBV5-4 TGTGCCAGCAGCTTGGGCGGGGCAGGTGAGCAGTTCTTC CASSLGGAGEQFF
NA NA TRBJ2-7 TRBV7-7 TGTGCCAGCAGCTTAGGACAGAACTACGAGCAGTACTTC CASSLGQNYEQYF
NA NA TRBJ1-1 TRBV5-6 TGTGCCAGCAGCTTTGGCATGAACACTGAAGCTTTCTTT CASSFGMNTEAFF
TRBD1 NA TRBJ1-4 TRBV2 TGTGCCAGCAGTGTGGGGGACAGGGGACAAAATGAAAAACTGTTTTTT CASSVGDRGQNEKLFF
NA NA TRBJ1-1 TRBV5-5 TGTGCCAGCAGCTTCCGACAGGAGAACACTGAAGCTTTCTTT CASSFRQENTEAFF
TRBD2 NA TRBJ2-1 TRBV11-2 TGTGCCAGCAGCGGACTGACTAGCGGGGGGGACAATGAGCAGTTCTTC CASSGLTSGGDNEQFF
TRBD1 NA TRBJ1-6 TRBV19 TGTGCCAGTAGTATTACCGGGACAGGGGAGAATTCACCCCTCCACTTT CASSITGTGENSPLHF
TRBD2 NA TRBJ2-1 TRBV2 TGTGCCAGCAGTGGCCTAGCGGACTACAATGAGCAGTTCTTC CASSGLADYNEQFF
TRBD2 NA TRBJ2-7 TRBV7-2 TGTGCCAGCAGCTTAGAGGGCGGGAGGCAAGAGCAGTACTTC CASSLEGGRQEQYF
NA NA TRBJ2-2 TRBV7-6 TGTGCCAGCAGCCCCAGGACTGAGACCGGGGAGCTGTTTTTT CASSPRTETGELFF
TRBD2 NA TRBJ2-1 TRBV11-2 TGTGCCAGCAGCTTTAGAACTAGCGGGGGTCGAGGCAATGAGCAGTTCTTC CASSFRTSGGRGNEQFF
NA NA TRBJ1-4 TRBV5-8 TGTGCCAGCAGCAGGACCGTTGAAAAACTGTTTTTT CASSRTVEKLFF
TRBD1 NA TRBJ1-5 TRBV19 TGTGCCAGTAGTATATGGGGCGGACAGGGGCAAGATCAGCCCCAGCATTTT CASSIWGGQGQDQPQHF
NA few TRBJ1-1 TRBV10-3 TGTGCCATCAGTGAAACGACCAGGGGAGAGAGGACTGAAGCTTTCTTT CAISETTRGERTEAFF
NA NA TRBJ1-3 TRBV6-5 TGTGCCAGCAGTTACCGACAGTCCTCTGGAAACACCATATATTTT CASSYRQSSGNTIYF
NA NA TRBJ1-1 TRBV14 TGTGCCAGCAGCCAGGCCGGGTGGAACACTGAAGCTTTCTTT CASSQAGWNTEAFF
NA NA TRBJ2-5 TRBV11-2 TGTGCCAGCAGCTTCGGACTACAAGAGACCCAGTACTTC CASSFGLQETQYF
NA few TRBJ1-2 TRBV19 TGTGCCAGTAGTATGTGGGAATATGGCTACACCTTC CASSMWEYGYTF
NA NA TRBJ2-5 TRBV7-2 TGTGCCAGCAGCTTAAGTAACAGGGAAGAGACCCAGTACTTC CASSLSNREETQYF
TRBD1 NA TRBJ1-4 TRBV7-2 TGTGCCAGCAGCTCATCCGGGACAGCCGATGAAAAACTGTTTTTT CASSSSGTADEKLFF
TRBD1 once TRBJ1-2 TRBV5-6 TGTGCCAGCAGCTTGGGTGGGACAGGGGTATCTGGCTACACCTTC CASSLGGTGVSGYTF
TRBD2 medium-sized TRBJ2-1 TRBV7-9 TGTGCCAGCACCTCGACTAGCGGGACGTTCAATGAGCAGTTCTTC CASTSTSGTFNEQFF
NA NA TRBJ2-2 TRBV6-1 TGTGCCAGCAGGGGAGAGACCGGGGAGCTGTTTTTT CASRGETGELFF
TRBD2 NA TRBJ2-1 TRBV14 TGTGCCAGCAGCCCGGGACTAGCTTTCAATGAGCAGTTCTTC CASSPGLAFNEQFF
NA NA TRBJ2-5 TRBV7-2 TGTGCCAGCAGCTTACAAGGTGGAGTCGAGACCCAGTACTTC CASSLQGGVETQYF
TRBD1 NA TRBJ1-2 TRBV16 TGTGCCAGCAGCCCTCGCAAGGCAGGGGGCTATGGCTACACCTTC CASSPRKAGGYGYTF
NA NA TRBJ2-3 TRBV7-2 TGTGCCAGCAGTGCCCGGGACTTAAGCACAGATACGCAGTATTTT CASSARDLSTDTQYF
NA NA TRBJ2-5 TRBV14 TGTGCCAGCAGCCAAGCTCGCAGGGTGTCTTCCCAAGAGACCCAGTACTTC CASSQARRVSSQETQYF
TRBD1 NA TRBJ1-2 TRBV5-4 TGTGCCAGCAGCTTGGACAGGGGCTATGGCTACACCTTC CASSLDRGYGYTF
NA NA TRBJ2-3 TRBV9 TGTGCCAGCAGCCGGGGTTTCCGCACAGATACGCAGTATTTT CASSRGFRTDTQYF
TRBD2 NA TRBJ2-1 TRBV18 TGTGCCAGCTCACCTAACGGGGGGGGCAATGAGCAGTTCTTC CASSPNGGGNEQFF